This T cell receptor (beta chain) is drawn from a study of blood T cell repertoires in COVID-19. Assay used: immunoSEQ multiplex PCR; TCRdb lists only in-frame clones, some missing. The sample lists 370,000 or so clones; approximately 87% were seen once. Ages ranged from about 18 to 89 years, with residence in 24 US areas. V lost 4 bases and J lost 0; bases outside the gene matches: 7. This CDR3 spans 16 amino acids. In germline, CDR1 is SGHRS, CDR2 YFSETQ. The J gene is TRBJ1-1, the V gene TRBV5-1; 9 bases are a match to TRBD1. The sequence was collected from a man younger than 45 who had recovered from COVID-19. The sample taken for sequencing was PBMCs or T cells enriched from blood (not recorded which). The CDR3 region is CASSQDRGGMNTEAFF. The CDR3 DNA is TGCGCCAGCAGCCAAGACAGGGGGGGTATGAACACTGAAGCTTTCTTT.